The sample holds many counts of the clone carrying this T cell receptor (beta chain). What it binds is not known. This record comes from a study of metastatic and nonmetastatic thyroid tumors. Study-level findings and limits: It was reported that TCR beta diversity was significantly higher in malignant thyroid tumors than benign nodules, in blood and tumor.

Germline V gives CDR1 MNHEY, CDR2 SVGAGI. With V trimmed by 2 bases and J by 4 bases, 5 bases remained unmatched. CDR3 length: 16 residues. TCRdb reprocessed the PCR reads using MiXCR. The sample has tens of thousands of clones, approximately 15% seen once. Every patient was untreated before thyroid surgery. The sequenced material came from blood. The V and J genes are TRBV6-5 and TRBJ2-7; TRBD2 agrees at 13 bases. The clonotype was recovered from a female donor with papillary thyroid cancer or a benign thyroid nodule (not recorded which). Some clones in this sample may be carry-over from other donors' samples. This CDR3 is CASSYTRTSGGYEQYF. Here the CDR3 DNA reads TGTGCCAGCAGTTACACAAGGACTAGCGGGGGTTACGAGCAGTACTTC.